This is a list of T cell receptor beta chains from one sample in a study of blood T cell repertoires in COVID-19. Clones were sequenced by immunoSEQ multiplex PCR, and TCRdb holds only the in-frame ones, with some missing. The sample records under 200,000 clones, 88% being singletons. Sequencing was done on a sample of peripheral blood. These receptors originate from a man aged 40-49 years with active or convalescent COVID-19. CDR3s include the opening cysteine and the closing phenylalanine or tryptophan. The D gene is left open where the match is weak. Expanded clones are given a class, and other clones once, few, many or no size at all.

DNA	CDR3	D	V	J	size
TGTGCCATCAGTGAGTCCCCAGCGGGAGCGAATACGCAGTATTTT	CAISESPAGANTQYF	TRBD2	TRBV10-3	TRBJ2-3	.
TGCGCCAGCAGCCCCGGGACAGGGGGTGCCTACGAGCAGTACTTC	CASSPGTGGAYEQYF	TRBD1	TRBV5-1	TRBJ2-7	.
TGCGCCAGCAGCTGGACAGGGGGCATAGAGACCCAGTACTTC	CASSWTGGIETQYF	TRBD1	TRBV5-1	TRBJ2-5	.
TGTGCCAGTAGTATGAGATCAGGGGGCACAGTACAAGAGACCCAGTACTTC	CASSMRSGGTVQETQYF	TRBD1	TRBV19	TRBJ2-5	.
TGTGCCAGTAGTATCCCCGGTAATCAGCCCCAGCATTTT	CASSIPGNQPQHF	.	TRBV19	TRBJ1-5	.
TGTGCCAGCAGTGGAGACAGGGGCCATGGCTACACCTTC	CASSGDRGHGYTF	TRBD1	TRBV25-1	TRBJ1-2	.
TGTGCCAGCAGCCTGGGACAGGGGGCAGCTGGAAACACCATATATTTT	CASSLGQGAAGNTIYF	TRBD1	TRBV3-1/TRBV3-2	TRBJ1-3	.
TGTGCCAGCAGTCCAAATCTCCGGGACTGGGTGGGGAGTGAGCAGTTCTTC	CASSPNLRDWVGSEQFF	.	TRBV11-2	TRBJ2-1	.
TGTGCCAGTAGCCAACTAGGGACAGGGAAGAATGAGCAGTTCTTC	CASSQLGTGKNEQFF	TRBD1	TRBV19	TRBJ2-1	few
TGTGCCAGCAGCCCGGGACAGCTAAAGACCGGGGAGCTGTTTTTT	CASSPGQLKTGELFF	TRBD1	TRBV7-7	TRBJ2-2	.
TGCAGTGTCAGGGGGCAGGAGACCCAGTACTTC	CSVRGQETQYF	TRBD1	TRBV20-1	TRBJ2-5	.
TGCGCCAGCAGGGTAGCGGGAGGGCCTCACAATGAGCAGTTCTTC	CASRVAGGPHNEQFF	TRBD2	TRBV10-2	TRBJ2-1	once
TGTGCCAGCAGCGTCCGGGACACGACCTACGAGCAGTACTTC	CASSVRDTTYEQYF	.	TRBV2	TRBJ2-7	.
TGTGCCAGCAGCTTATTTGGCAGGGAGGTCGGCTACACCTTC	CASSLFGREVGYTF	.	TRBV7-2	TRBJ1-2	.
TGTGCCAGCAGTCCACGGGGGGGGAATAATTCACCCCTCCACTTT	CASSPRGGNNSPLHF	.	TRBV6-5	TRBJ1-6	.
TGTGCCAGCTCACCTACAACTAGCGGGCCCCAGCATTTT	CASSPTTSGPQHF	.	TRBV18	TRBJ1-5	few
TGTGCCAGCAGCTTTACGACAGGGGTCGGAACCGGGGAGCTGTTTTTT	CASSFTTGVGTGELFF	TRBD1	TRBV7-9	TRBJ2-2	.
TGTGCCACCAGTGAACGGACGGGGTCGGGAAGGGAAAAACTGTTTTTT	CATSERTGSGREKLFF	.	TRBV24-1	TRBJ1-4	.
TGTGCCACCAGTGATGGCAGTAATGAAAAACTGTTTTTT	CATSDGSNEKLFF	.	TRBV24-1	TRBJ1-4	.
TGTGCCAGCAGATGGACAGGGGGATTTGATGAAGCTTTCTTT	CASRWTGGFDEAFF	TRBD1	TRBV25-1	TRBJ1-1	.
TGCGCCAGCAGCTTATCACCGGGACAGGGGGCCCACGAGCAGTACTTC	CASSLSPGQGAHEQYF	TRBD1	TRBV5-1	TRBJ2-7	.
TGTGCCAGCAGCGCCGGACAGCTTAGCAATCAGCCCCAGCATTTT	CASSAGQLSNQPQHF	.	TRBV9	TRBJ1-5	.
TGTGCCAGCAGCGAGAGGACAGGCGGCCTTGAAGCTTTCTTT	CASSERTGGLEAFF	TRBD1	TRBV3-1/TRBV3-2	TRBJ1-1	.
TGTGCCAGCAGCTTAGATTGGACAGGGATATCCTATAATTCACCCCTCCACTTT	CASSLDWTGISYNSPLHF	TRBD1	TRBV7-2	TRBJ1-6	.
TGTGCCAGCAGCTTGGGGCAGGGCAAGACCCAGTACTTC	CASSLGQGKTQYF	.	TRBV5-8	TRBJ2-5	.
TGTGCCAGCAGCTTAGTGGCGTACAGGGGGAGCTCCTACGAGCAGTACTTC	CASSLVAYRGSSYEQYF	TRBD1	TRBV7-9	TRBJ2-7	.
TGCGCCAGCAGTGAAATTAATAGGGGCGCGCATAATCAGCCCCAGCATTTT	CASSEINRGAHNQPQHF	.	TRBV10-1	TRBJ1-5	.
TGTGCCAGCAGCACCACTCGGGGGTGGGAGACCCAGTACTTC	CASSTTRGWETQYF	.	TRBV7-2	TRBJ2-5	.
TGCAGCGCCCTAAGAGGCGGAGGGACTGAAGCTTTCTTT	CSALRGGGTEAFF	.	TRBV29-1	TRBJ1-1	once
TGTGCCGCGCGCGACGACACGGGAAACACTGAAGCTTTCTTT	CAARDDTGNTEAFF	.	TRBV3-1/TRBV3-2	TRBJ1-1	.
TGTGCCAGCTCACAGGTTGCCGGGAACTCTGGAAACACCATATATTTT	CASSQVAGNSGNTIYF	.	TRBV18	TRBJ1-3	.
TGCGCCAGCAGCCCCTCTAGACTAGCGGGGGGGCGGTGGGAGCTGTTTTTT	CASSPSRLAGGRWELFF	TRBD2	TRBV4-3	TRBJ2-2	.
TGTGCCTGCAGGACAGATAATCAGCCCCAGCATTTT	CACRTDNQPQHF	.	TRBV30	TRBJ1-5	.
TGCGCCAGCAGCCAAGGGACAGAGAGAAGCTCCTACGAGCAGTACTTC	CASSQGTERSSYEQYF	.	TRBV4-3	TRBJ2-7	.
TGTGCCACCAGTGAACCGGGGAGGGACGGCTACACCTTC	CATSEPGRDGYTF	.	TRBV24-1	TRBJ1-2	.
TGTGCCAGTAGTACCCGCCGACAGGGTGAATCACCCCTCCACTTT	CASSTRRQGESPLHF	TRBD1	TRBV19	TRBJ1-6	.
TGTGCCAGCAGCTCCCCCCGCTCTGGGGCCAACGTCCTGACTTTC	CASSSPRSGANVLTF	.	TRBV7-9	TRBJ2-6	.
TGTGCCAGCAGCCAATCCACTGAAGCTTTCTTT	CASSQSTEAFF	.	TRBV2	TRBJ1-1	.
TGTGCCAGCAGTGAAGCGAATAGAGATTCACCCCTCCACTTT	CASSEANRDSPLHF	.	TRBV2	TRBJ1-6	.
TGTGCCAGCAGCTTCCTGACAGGGACCAAGAAGGCTGAAGCTTTCTTT	CASSFLTGTKKAEAFF	TRBD1	TRBV7-9	TRBJ1-1	.
TGCGCCAGCAGCTTCTCTGTGGGGGGGGAGTACGAGCAGTACTTC	CASSFSVGGEYEQYF	TRBD2	TRBV5-1	TRBJ2-7	.
TGTGCCAGCAGCGACAGGGTCGGGGAGACCCAGTACTTC	CASSDRVGETQYF	.	TRBV9	TRBJ2-5	.
TGTGCCAGCAGCCTGGGACAGGGGGCACGGGAGACCCAGTACTTC	CASSLGQGARETQYF	TRBD1	TRBV5-4	TRBJ2-5	.
TGTGCCAGCAGAGCGGGACAGGGTGAAGAGACCCAGTACTTC	CASRAGQGEETQYF	TRBD1	TRBV6-5	TRBJ2-5	.
TGTGCCAGCAGCCTTAATCCCGGGACAAGCCTCATGAACACTGAAGCTTTCTTT	CASSLNPGTSLMNTEAFF	.	TRBV9	TRBJ1-1	.
TGTGCCAGCAGGGTGACACTTAACACTGAAGCTTTCTTT	CASRVTLNTEAFF	.	TRBV13	TRBJ1-1	.
TGCAGTGCTAGTAGGCTAGCGGCTAGCACAGATACGCAGTATTTT	CSASRLAASTDTQYF	TRBD2	TRBV20-1	TRBJ2-3	.
TGTGCCTGGAGTCCGGGGGCAGGGGGTTACTCTGGGACCAACGTCCTGACTTTC	CAWSPGAGGYSGTNVLTF	.	TRBV30	TRBJ2-6	.
TGCGCCAGCAGCCGGGGAGATTCACCCCTCCACTTT	CASSRGDSPLHF	.	TRBV5-1	TRBJ1-6	.
TGTGCCAGCAGTTCACAGGGGAGCTCTGGGGCCAACGTCCTGACTTTC	CASSSQGSSGANVLTF	TRBD1	TRBV6-5	TRBJ2-6	.
TGTGCCAGCAGCCAAGGGCTAGCGACTTGGAATGAGCAGTTCTTC	CASSQGLATWNEQFF	.	TRBV14	TRBJ2-1	.
TGTGCCAGCAGTTATTCGGGACAGGGATGGACTGAAGCTTTCTTT	CASSYSGQGWTEAFF	TRBD1	TRBV6-5	TRBJ1-1	.
TGTGCCAGCAGCTTATCTGTGTTCGGTACAGGGGGGGTAGAGACCCAGTACTTC	CASSLSVFGTGGVETQYF	.	TRBV11-3	TRBJ2-5	once
TGTGCCAGCAGTTTAGACAGGGGGAACTATGGCTACACCTTC	CASSLDRGNYGYTF	TRBD1	TRBV28	TRBJ1-2	.
TGTGCCAGCAGTGGGAGGGGTGGGGGTTCGGGAAATGAGCAGTTCTTC	CASSGRGGGSGNEQFF	.	TRBV2	TRBJ2-1	once
TGTGCCAGCAGTTGGACAGGGAACACTGAAGCTTTCTTT	CASSWTGNTEAFF	TRBD1	TRBV27	TRBJ1-1	.
TGTGCCAGCAGCCAAGCGCGGGGGAGGAGCGAGCAGTACTTC	CASSQARGRSEQYF	TRBD2	TRBV3-1/TRBV3-2	TRBJ2-7	.
TGCGCCAGCAGCGGGGGCGGGACAGGGAATTCACCCCTCCACTTT	CASSGGGTGNSPLHF	TRBD1	TRBV5-1	TRBJ1-6	.
TGTGCCAGCAGCTCCATAGGGACAGGGGCCTACGAGCAGTACTTC	CASSSIGTGAYEQYF	TRBD1	TRBV7-9	TRBJ2-7	.
TGTGCCAGCAGGCATCGCCGTCAGGGCGATGGCTACACCTTC	CASRHRRQGDGYTF	.	TRBV5-6	TRBJ1-2	.